The rows below give T cell receptor beta chains drawn from one sample of a study of cytomegalovirus exposure and HLA in healthy donors. Clones were read by immunoSEQ multiplex PCR, and TCRdb kept only the in-frame ones, dropping some. The repertoire holds some 150,000 clones, with approximately 80% as singletons. Sample: PBMCs. These receptors were obtained from a man in his forties in good health and CMV-seronegative. The CDR3 runs from the conserved cysteine through the conserved F or W. Each record gives: clone size, J gene, V gene, D gene, CDR3 DNA, CDR3 protein. D genes are given only for firm matches. Size is omitted from some rows. Given values are once, few, many or a class for expanded clones.

>NA|TRBJ1-1|TRBV7-2|NA
TGTGCCAGCAGCATCAGGGCTGAAGCTTTCTTT
CASSIRAEAFF
>NA|TRBJ1-4|TRBV7-9|TRBD1
TGTGCCAGCAGCTCCGGACAGGGCGAAAAACTGTTTTTT
CASSSGQGEKLFF
>NA|TRBJ2-1|TRBV6-6|TRBD1
TGTGCCAGCAGGAACAGGGGACGGCTTTACAATGAGCAGTTCTTC
CASRNRGRLYNEQFF
>few|TRBJ2-7|TRBV15|TRBD2
TGTGCCACCAGCAGGCTAGCGGGGGCGAGCTCCTACGAGCAGTACTTC
CATSRLAGASSYEQYF
>few|TRBJ2-5|TRBV28|NA
TGTGCCAGCAGTTTATTACAGGGCGAAGAGACCCAGTACTTC
CASSLLQGEETQYF
>NA|TRBJ2-3|TRBV5-3|TRBD2
TGTGCCAGAAGCTTGGTGAGGTCCCTAGCGGGGGCCCAGAGTACAGATACGCAGTATTTT
CARSLVRSLAGAQSTDTQYF
>NA|TRBJ1-1|TRBV19|NA
TGTGCCATCACAACAGGGAGGGCTGAAGCTTTCTTT
CAITTGRAEAFF
>NA|TRBJ2-3|TRBV7-3|NA
TGTGCCAGCCGCCCGGCGGGACTTCACACAGATACGCAGTATTTT
CASRPAGLHTDTQYF
>NA|TRBJ2-7|TRBV19|NA
TGTGCCAGTAGTATAGGGGGAGGCGGCTACGAGCAGTACTTC
CASSIGGGGYEQYF
>NA|TRBJ2-5|TRBV10-3|NA
TGTGCCATCAGGGACAGCGTAGAAACCCAGTACTTC
CAIRDSVETQYF
>NA|TRBJ1-2|TRBV4-1|NA
TGCGCCAGCAGCCCAAATGACAGAAGGGGCTATGGCTACACCTTC
CASSPNDRRGYGYTF
>NA|TRBJ2-7|TRBV14|TRBD1
TGTGCCAGCAGCCAAGATCTGACAGGGGGCGAGGAGCAGTACTTC
CASSQDLTGGEEQYF
>NA|TRBJ1-2|TRBV27|TRBD1
TGTGCCAGCAGCTTACAGGGGTTCGGGGGCTACACCTTC
CASSLQGFGGYTF
>NA|TRBJ1-6|TRBV23-1|TRBD1
TGCGCCAGCAGCTCAGGGGGCCGAGGACCGCGATCACCCCTCCACTTT
CASSSGGRGPRSPLHF
>NA|TRBJ2-1|TRBV29-1|TRBD1
TGCAGCGGGGGGACAGGCCCATACAATGAGCAGTTCTTC
CSGGTGPYNEQFF
>few|TRBJ1-1|TRBV25-1|NA
TGTGCCAGCAGTGAGAAACGGGGTGAAGCTTTCTTT
CASSEKRGEAFF
>once|TRBJ1-2|TRBV28|TRBD1
TGTGCCAGCAGCCAACCCGGACAGGGCGGTGGCTACACCTTC
CASSQPGQGGGYTF
>NA|TRBJ2-3|TRBV7-8|TRBD2
TGTGCCGGCGGGGGGGCCGGAGATACGCAGTATTTT
CAGGGAGDTQYF
>NA|TRBJ2-7|TRBV4-3|TRBD1
TGCGCCAGCAGCCAAGATCTGGCAGGGGGTCCACCTAGAGAGCAGTACTTC
CASSQDLAGGPPREQYF
>NA|TRBJ1-2|TRBV14|NA
TGTGCCAGCAGCCCGCCAGGGGACTATGGCTACACCTTC
CASSPPGDYGYTF
>NA|TRBJ1-1|TRBV23-1|NA
TGCGCCAGCAGTCAGTCTCAGAGAGGAAACACTGAAGCTTTCTTT
CASSQSQRGNTEAFF
>NA|TRBJ2-2|TRBV19|NA
TGTGCCAGTAGTTCAGACACCGGGGAGCTGTTTTTT
CASSSDTGELFF
>few|TRBJ1-5|TRBV2|TRBD1
TGTGCCACAGGACAGGGAAATCCGCCCCAGCATTTT
CATGQGNPPQHF
>once|TRBJ1-2|TRBV25-1|NA
TGTGCCAGCAGTGAGGAGGGGGGAGGGTATGGCTACACCTTC
CASSEEGGGYGYTF
>NA|TRBJ2-1|TRBV28|TRBD2
TGTGCCAGCAGTCGAGCGGGGGCTAACTACAATGAGCAGTTCTTC
CASSRAGANYNEQFF
>NA|TRBJ2-5|TRBV7-8|TRBD2
TGTGCCAGCAGCTTAGCGCTCACAGCGGGGGAGACCCAGTACTTC
CASSLALTAGETQYF
>NA|TRBJ2-7|TRBV4-2|TRBD1
TGTGCCAGCAGCCTCGGCGACAGGGGGGGCGAGCAGTACTTC
CASSLGDRGGEQYF
>NA|TRBJ2-7|TRBV2|TRBD1
TGTGCCAGCAGTGATTTGGGCAGGGGGTCCTACGAGCAGTACTTC
CASSDLGRGSYEQYF
>NA|TRBJ2-7|TRBV7-9|NA
TGTGCCAGCAGCTCAGAAGGGGTTATCTACGAGCAGTACTTC
CASSSEGVIYEQYF
>few|TRBJ2-3|TRBV10-3|NA
TGTGCCATCAGTGGGTCCGGGGGAGATACGCAGTATTTT
CAISGSGGDTQYF
>NA|TRBJ2-7|TRBV27|TRBD2
TGTGCCAGCAGATTCCTAGCGGGCTCCTACGAGCAGTACTTC
CASRFLAGSYEQYF
>NA|TRBJ2-3|TRBV6-4|TRBD1
TGTGCCAGCAGGCCAGGGGGTCTTAGCACAGATACGCAGTATTTT
CASRPGGLSTDTQYF
>NA|TRBJ1-2|TRBV6-5|TRBD1
TGTGCCAGCAGTGGGACAGCTAACTATGGCTACACCTTC
CASSGTANYGYTF
>NA|TRBJ1-2|TRBV10-3|TRBD1
TGTGCCATCAGTGAGTCAGAACAGGGGGCTCTCGATGGCTACACCTTC
CAISESEQGALDGYTF
>NA|TRBJ2-5|TRBV19|NA
TGTGCCAGTAGTATTGTATGGGGGCTGTACCAAGAGACCCAGTACTTC
CASSIVWGLYQETQYF
>NA|TRBJ2-2|TRBV7-3|NA
TGTGCCAGCAGTCGACAGGCTAACACCGGGGAGCTGTTTTTT
CASSRQANTGELFF
>NA|TRBJ2-7|TRBV18|TRBD1
TGTGCCAGCTCACCTGGGACAGGGGCTTCCTACGAGCAGTACTTC
CASSPGTGASYEQYF
>NA|TRBJ2-3|TRBV27|TRBD2
TGTGCCAGCAGTTTAGGGGTAGCGGGAGCTCTAATTACAGATACGCAGTATTTT
CASSLGVAGALITDTQYF
>NA|TRBJ2-7|TRBV30|TRBD1
TGTGCCTGGAACCCGGGACAGGGGGCGCGGGTCGAGCAGTACTTC
CAWNPGQGARVEQYF
>NA|TRBJ1-1|TRBV4-3|NA
TGCGCCAGCAGCCAAGATTTTCAGGGCACTGAAGCTTTCTTT
CASSQDFQGTEAFF
>NA|TRBJ1-5|TRBV15|NA
TGTGCCACCAGCAGAGAGAGAAAGCAGCCCCAGCATTTT
CATSRERKQPQHF
>NA|TRBJ2-2|TRBV5-1|NA
TGCGCCAGCAGCTTAATTTCAGGGTCCACCGGGGAGCTGTTTTTT
CASSLISGSTGELFF
>NA|TRBJ2-1|TRBV14|NA
TGTGCCAGCAGCCAAAGAGGCGGGGGCTTCTACAATGAGCAGTTCTTC
CASSQRGGGFYNEQFF
>NA|TRBJ2-1|TRBV9|NA
TGTGCCAGCAGCGGCCGGACTCAGCAGTTCTTC
CASSGRTQQFF
>NA|TRBJ2-3|TRBV5-1|NA
TGCGCCAGCAGCTTCACGGGGCTGGGGGCAGGCACAGATACGCAGTATTTT
CASSFTGLGAGTDTQYF
>once|TRBJ1-2|TRBV6-5|NA
TGTGCCAGCAGTTACTCAAGTGGGTCGGGTAACTATGGCTACACCTTC
CASSYSSGSGNYGYTF
>once|TRBJ1-2|TRBV11-2|NA
TGTGCCAGCAGCTTACTACTAAACTATGGCTACACCTTC
CASSLLLNYGYTF
>NA|TRBJ1-1|TRBV7-8|TRBD1
TGTGCCAGCAGCGCATACGCCCAGGGGGCGTTGAACACTGAAGCTTTCTTT
CASSAYAQGALNTEAFF
>once|TRBJ1-1|TRBV6-5|NA
TGTGCCAGCAGTCCAGGATTCTCGAACACTGAAGCTTTCTTT
CASSPGFSNTEAFF
>NA|TRBJ1-4|TRBV19|TRBD1
TGTGCCAGTAGTATATCTACAGGGGGCGCGGGAGAAAAACTGTTTTTT
CASSISTGGAGEKLFF
>NA|TRBJ1-1|TRBV25-1|TRBD1
TGTGCCAGCAGACAGGGGGCTGAAGCTTTCTTT
CASRQGAEAFF
>NA|TRBJ2-7|TRBV2|NA
TGTGCCAGCAGCCGCGGGCTTGAGCAGTACTTC
CASSRGLEQYF
>NA|TRBJ1-2|TRBV6-1|NA
TGTGCCAGCAGTGAAGGGGCACTCAGCTATGGCTACACCTTC
CASSEGALSYGYTF
>NA|TRBJ2-7|TRBV2|NA
TGTGCCAGCAGTGAAACTAGTTTACGTGAGCAGTACTTC
CASSETSLREQYF
>NA|TRBJ2-1|TRBV4-3|NA
TGCGCCAGCAGCCAATGGCAGGGATACAATGAGCAGTTCTTC
CASSQWQGYNEQFF